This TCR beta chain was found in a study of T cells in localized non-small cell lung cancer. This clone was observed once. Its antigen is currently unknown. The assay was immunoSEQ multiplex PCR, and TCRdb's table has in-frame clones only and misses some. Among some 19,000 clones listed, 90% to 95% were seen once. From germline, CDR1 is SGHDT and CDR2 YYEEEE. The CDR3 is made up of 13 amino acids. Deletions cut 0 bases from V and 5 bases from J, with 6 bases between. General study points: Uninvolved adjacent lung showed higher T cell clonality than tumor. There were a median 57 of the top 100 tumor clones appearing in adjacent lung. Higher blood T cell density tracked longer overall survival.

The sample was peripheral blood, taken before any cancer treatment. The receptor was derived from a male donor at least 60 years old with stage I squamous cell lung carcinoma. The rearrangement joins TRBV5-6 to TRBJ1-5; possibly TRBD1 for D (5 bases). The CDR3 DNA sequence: TGTGCCAGCAGCTTGGGGGGGGATCAGCCCCAGCATTTT. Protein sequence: CASSLGGDQPQHF.